The clone carrying this T cell receptor beta chain was seen at least ten times. CDR1 SGHDN and CDR2 FVKESK come from the germline V gene. Germline trimming cut 4 bases from V and 2 bases from J; bases unmatched to any gene: 19. CDR3 size: 21 residues. TCRdb reprocessed the PCR reads via MiXCR and lists one record per CDR3 protein. This sample has roughly 20,000 distinct CDR3 sequences, with around 40% found just once. The sample is drawn from a study of tumor-infiltrating lymphocytes in oesophageal squamous cell carcinoma. This TCR derives from a male donor with esophageal squamous cell carcinoma. Sequenced: blood. This sequence joins TRBV14 and TRBJ2-5; 13 positions agree with TRBD2. The CDR3 nucleotides are TGTGCCAGCAGCCCCAACCCCTCACTAGCGGGAGGGCCACAGGGACAAGAGACCCAGTACTTC. Its translation is CASSPNPSLAGGPQGQETQYF.